These 5 T cell receptor beta chains were all obtained from the same sample, sequenced in a study of Ad26.COV2.S vaccination and SARS-CoV-2 variants. TCRdb keeps only in-frame clones here, not all; method: immunoSEQ multiplex PCR. The table includes about 350,000 clones, around 92% detected once. The input for sequencing was peripheral blood, taken after recovery from COVID-19. These receptors all come from a human donor who had recovered from COVID-19.

The chain carries TRBV6-6 and TRBJ1-2; D unresolved. This CDR3 spans 14 amino acids. V gave up 5 bases and J gave up 4 bases, with 14 bases separating them. Germline V lookup: CDR1 MNHNY, CDR2 SVGAGI (reference sequence). The CDR3 here is CASSPLTETYGYTF. The CDR3, as DNA: TGTGCCAGCAGTCCACTAACGGAGACCTATGGCTACACCTTC.

This chain connects TRBV18 to TRBJ1-2; D unresolved. The CDR3 runs 13 residues. From germline, CDR1 is KGHSH and CDR2 LQKENI. V dropped 2 bases and J dropped 8 bases, with 12 bases sitting between them. Here the CDR3 reads CASSPATQQGYTF. CDR3 sequence (DNA): TGTGCCAGCTCACCAGCAACTCAGCAGGGCTACACCTTC.

The V call is TRBV5-1, the J call TRBJ2-1; TRBD2 agrees at 9 bases. V was clipped by 2 bases and J by 5 bases; unmatched bases: 8. The CDR3 has 16 amino acids. Germline values: CDR1 SGHRS, CDR2 YFSETQ. The CDR3 loop is CASSFWRGGSDNEQFF. CDR3 DNA: TGCGCCAGCAGCTTCTGGCGGGGGGGTTCGGACAATGAGCAGTTCTTC.

This clone was detected only once. CDR3 residues: CASTGGGTEAFF. The CDR3, as DNA: TGTGCCAGCACGGGGGGCGGAACTGAAGCTTTCTTT. The chain couples TRBV6-5 to TRBJ1-1; TRBD1 might be the D (6 bases). The CDR3 is 12 amino acids. The V and J ends lost 7 bases and 5 bases respectively, with 11 bases between them. Germline CDR1 is MNHEY and CDR2 is SVGAGI.

This clone was found a few times. This CDR3 is also generated by other DNA sequences in the sample. V gene TRBV6-5 combines with J gene TRBJ1-6, with 8 positions matching TRBD1. CDR3 size: 14 residues. The J segment lost 7 bases and the V segment lost 7 bases, leaving 6 bases of the junction unmatched. CDR1 and CDR2 (germline): MNHEY, SVGAGI. This CDR3 reads CASTATGDNSPLHF. The CDR3, as DNA: TGTGCCAGCACTGCGACAGGGGACAATTCACCCCTCCACTTT.